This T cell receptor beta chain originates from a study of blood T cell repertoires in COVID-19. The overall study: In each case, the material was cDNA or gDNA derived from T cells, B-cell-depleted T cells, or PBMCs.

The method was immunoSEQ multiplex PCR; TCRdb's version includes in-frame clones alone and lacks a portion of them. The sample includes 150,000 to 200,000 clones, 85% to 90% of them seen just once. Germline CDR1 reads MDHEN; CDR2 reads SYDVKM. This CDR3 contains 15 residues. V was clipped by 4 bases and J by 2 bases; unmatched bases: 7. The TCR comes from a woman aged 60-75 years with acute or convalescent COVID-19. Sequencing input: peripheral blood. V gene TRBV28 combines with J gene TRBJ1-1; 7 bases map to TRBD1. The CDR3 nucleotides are TGTGCCAGCAGTTACAACAGGGGCGTAAACACTGAAGCTTTCTTT. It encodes CASSYNRGVNTEAFF.